Below, 15 T cell receptor beta chains from the same sample are listed, as sequenced in a study of cytomegalovirus exposure and HLA in healthy donors. The PCR made use of 60 Vbeta and 13 Jbeta primers. This table comes from immunoSEQ multiplex PCR, and its TCRdb copy is limited to in-frame clones, with some not included. The table includes some 200,000 clones, 75% to 90% detected once. Sequencing input: PBMCs. The receptors shown here come from a man in his forties in good health and CMV-seropositive.

This chain joins TRBV6-6 and TRBJ1-3; perhaps TRBD1 as D (6 bases). Germline CDR1 reads MNHNY; CDR2 reads SVGAGI (reference sequence). This CDR3 has 15 residues. Trimming left V 0 bases short and J 3 bases short, with 9 bases between. The CDR3 region is CASSYSGAGGNTIYF. The DNA for the CDR3 is TGTGCCAGCAGTTACTCGGGGGCAGGTGGAAACACCATATATTTT.

This chain connects TRBV7-9 to TRBJ2-7; D perhaps matches TRBD2 (5 bases). V dropped 8 bases and J dropped 2 bases, with 16 bases sitting between them. Germline CDR1 reads SEHNR; CDR2 reads FQNEAQ (reference sequence). The CDR3 loop spans 14 amino acids. CDR3 bases: TGTGCCAGCTCGAGGGCCGCCGGGCCCTACGAGCAGTACTTC. Its protein product is CASSRAAGPYEQYF.

The table lists this clone with a few counts. V gene TRBV5-4 combines with J gene TRBJ2-1; 7 bases agree with TRBD1. The germline V gene has CDR1 SGHNT and CDR2 YYREEE (reference sequence). CDR3 length equals 15 residues. Trimming took 0 bases from V and 7 from J; bases not matched to a gene: 7. Here the CDR3 reads CASSLAGQAGNEQFF. The DNA of the CDR3 is TGTGCCAGCAGCTTGGCCGGACAGGCGGGTAATGAGCAGTTCTTC.

The rearrangement joins TRBV5-1 to TRBJ2-1, with 10 bases identical to TRBD2. The CDR3 length is 15 residues. From germline, CDR1 is SGHRS and CDR2 YFSETQ. After removal of 0 bases from V and 5 bases from J, the junction contained 2 bases not matched to a gene. CDR3 protein: CASSLASGGHNEQFF. In DNA form, the CDR3 reads TGCGCCAGCAGCTTGGCTAGCGGGGGCCACAATGAGCAGTTCTTC.

The DNA for the CDR3 is TGTGCCAGCAGCCTCGCGCGGGGGGGCCCTCGGGAGCAGTACTTC. Encoded protein: CASSLARGGPREQYF. This chain links TRBV7-2 with TRBJ2-7; 9 bases match TRBD2. Germline assignment: CDR1 SGHTA and CDR2 FQGNSA. Trimming at V came to 5 bases and at J to 7 bases, leaving 12 bases not matched to a gene. This CDR3 contains 15 residues.

The chain links TRBV7-3 to TRBJ1-2; 8 bases match TRBD1. Germline trimming cut 5 bases from V and 6 bases from J; bases unmatched to any gene: 8. This CDR3 spans 14 amino acids. The V gene's germline CDR1 is SGHTA and CDR2 FQGTGA. The CDR3 coding sequence is TGTGCCAGCAGCCCCCAGGACAGGGCTGATGGCTACACCTTC. Translating it yields CASSPQDRADGYTF.

This chain links TRBV6-5 with TRBJ2-3, with 7 nucleotides matching TRBD1. CDR1 and CDR2 from the germline V gene are MNHEY and SVGAGI. Trimming at V came to 2 bases and at J to 0 bases, leaving 5 bases not matched to a gene. The CDR3 contains 16 residues. CDR3: CASSYGQAMSTDTQYF. The CDR3, as DNA: TGTGCCAGCAGTTACGGACAGGCCATGAGCACAGATACGCAGTATTTT.

CDR3 nucleotide sequence: TGTGCCAGCAGCTTAGCGGGCGGGCTAGCGGGGAGTGAGACCCAGTACTTC. It encodes CASSLAGGLAGSETQYF. V usage is TRBV7-2 and J usage is TRBJ2-5, with 9 bases aligning to TRBD2. The CDR3 spans 17 residues. V gave up 0 bases and J gave up 5 bases; unmatched junction bases: 10. Germline CDR1 reads SGHTA; CDR2 reads FQGNSA.

The V and J genes are TRBV19 and TRBJ1-2, with 7 bases identical to TRBD1. Per the germline V gene, CDR1 is LNHDA and CDR2 is SQIVND (reference sequence). J lost 4 bases, V lost 5 bases, and 7 bases had no gene match. This CDR3 is 14 amino acids long. CDR3 in amino acids: CASSPAAGGYGYTF. CDR3 DNA sequence: TGTGCCAGTAGTCCAGCGGCAGGGGGCTATGGCTACACCTTC.

This clone was observed once. The chain uses TRBV19 and TRBJ2-3, with D uncertain. The germline V gene has CDR1 LNHDA and CDR2 SQIVND (reference sequence). Deletions cut 5 bases from V and 6 bases from J, with 9 bases between. CDR3 length equals 12 residues. The CDR3 loop is CASSPRGDTQYF. The CDR3 region has the DNA TGTGCCAGTAGTCCCAGAGGCGATACGCAGTATTTT.

The chain combines TRBV5-6 with TRBJ2-7; 9 bases fit TRBD1. The length of the CDR3 is 15 residues. The junction had 6 bases not matched to a gene; V was cut back by 2 bases and J by 3 bases. Looked up from germline, CDR1 is SGHDT and CDR2 is YYEEEE. CDR3 nucleotide sequence: TGTGCCAGCAGCTTCCCCGGGACAGGGCACTACGAGCAGTACTTC. As protein: CASSFPGTGHYEQYF.

The gene calls are TRBV5-1 and TRBJ1-6; possibly TRBD1 for D (5 bases). Germline CDR1 reads SGHRS; CDR2 reads YFSETQ. The CDR3 consists of 14 residues. V was pared by 0 bases and J by 8 bases, with 9 bases between. The CDR3 is CASSLAGLYSPLHF. In DNA, the CDR3 is TGCGCCAGCAGCTTGGCGGGACTTTATTCACCCCTCCACTTT.

The rearrangement uses TRBV23-1 and TRBJ2-7; D not resolved. TRBV23-1 is an ORF; its function is uncertain. Trimming cost V 8 bases and J 3 bases, with 23 bases left between them. This CDR3 is 16 amino acids long. CDR3 residues: CASGPRSQIPRYEQYF. DNA of the CDR3: TGCGCCAGCGGTCCCAGATCCCAAATCCCTCGCTACGAGCAGTACTTC.

This sequence joins TRBV6-5 and TRBJ1-3, with D perhaps TRBD1 (6 bases). Trimming shortened V by 7 bases and J by 2 bases, and 12 bases separated the two germline ends. The CDR3 runs 14 residues. Germline CDR1 and CDR2: MNHEY and SVGAGI. The CDR3 coding sequence is TGTGCCAGCATGAACAGGGCCACTGGAAACACCATATATTTT. Protein product: CASMNRATGNTIYF.

The genes are TRBV4-2 and TRBJ2-1, with a weak D call TRBD1 (5 bases). The length of the CDR3 is 14 residues. Germline V CDR1 and CDR2: LGHNA, YNFKEQ. V lost 1 base and J lost 2, with 6 bases in between. CDR3 sequence: CASSQAGPYNEQFF. CDR3 nucleotide sequence: TGTGCCAGCAGCCAAGCAGGGCCCTACAATGAGCAGTTCTTC.